Sequencing of this T cell receptor (beta chain) was carried out in a study of blood T cells in healthy people across ages. A J-beta primer mix and a sample-barcoded 5' primer were used in a second PCR of roughly 6 to 12 cycles. TCRdb recomputed calls from the 5' RACE reads with MiXCR, one row per CDR3 protein. Here the sample spans 1 million or so distinct CDR3 sequences, approximately 26% being singletons. The CDR3 length is 13 residues. Looked up from germline, CDR1 is MGHRA and CDR2 is YSYEKL. These data were also reused for a study on T cells of mothers and their children. According to that study: Sample barcodes and 2-4 random nucleotides came from the second PCR's M1S primer.

The gene calls are TRBV4-1 and TRBJ2-5; D remains ambiguous. The J call may not be correct, given that the DNA end is closer to TRBJ2-1. The receptor's source is a girl aged 2 to 10 in good health. Sequencing was carried out using blood. CDR3 coding DNA: TGCGCCAGCAGCCAAGTCTTGTACAATGAGCAGTTCTTC. This sequence encodes CASSQVLYNEQFF.